These 8 T cell receptor beta chains originate from one sample sequenced in a study of CXCR3-negative and CXCR3-positive naive CD8 T cells. The libraries of TRB cDNA were prepared using 5' RACE with UMI labels. TCRdb re-analyzed the 5' RACE reads; it lists each CDR3 protein once, without DNA. The listing contains tens of thousands of distinct CDR3 sequences. The specimen was memory CD8+ T cells from blood. The receptors come from a human donor in good health. Some clones in this sample may be carry-over from other donors' samples.

The V call is TRBV15, the J call TRBJ1-6. Germline V gene lookup returns CDR1 LNHNV and CDR2 YYDKDF (reference sequence). The CDR3 is made up of 12 amino acids. Here the CDR3 reads CATSRENSPLHF.

The chain has TRBV7-9 and TRBJ2-7; TCRdb names TRBD1, which stays unverified in the absence of DNA. The CDR3 spans 15 residues. CDR1 is SEHNR, CDR2 FQNEAQ, per germline (reference sequence). The CDR3 sequence is CASSPTGTGAREQYF.

The genes are TRBV2 and TRBJ1-3. This CDR3 has 18 residues. CDR1 and CDR2 from the germline V gene are SNHLY and FYNNEI. This CDR3 is CASSATRPISYSGNTIYF.

V usage is TRBV6-6 and J usage is TRBJ2-5; TCRdb picks TRBD1, but there is no DNA to check that call. Germline V lookup: CDR1 MNHNY, CDR2 SVGAGI (reference sequence). The length of the CDR3 is 14 residues. The CDR3 is CASSYSEQGETQYF.

CDR3 sequence reads: CATAGTGNEQYF. The chain uses TRBV24-1 and TRBJ2-7; TCRdb gives TRBD1 as the D gene, but with no DNA this cannot be confirmed. The CDR3 is 12 amino acids. Germline V CDR1 and CDR2: KGHDR, SFDVKD.

This sequence joins TRBV4-3 and TRBJ2-3; TCRdb lists TRBD1, though no DNA is available to test this call. The CDR3 length is 16 residues. Germline-derived CDR1 and CDR2 are LGHNA and YSLEER. The CDR3: CASSQGGTGYTDTQYF.

The rearrangement joins TRBV24-1 to TRBJ2-1; TCRdb indicates TRBD2, and absent DNA this call remains unverified. Germline assignment: CDR1 KGHDR and CDR2 SFDVKD. The CDR3 length is 13 residues. The CDR3 loop reads CATSEGLANEQFF.

J is TRBJ2-7 and V is TRBV5-1; with no DNA, the TCRdb D assignment of TRBD1 cannot be verified. In germline, CDR1 is SGHRS, CDR2 YFSETQ. This CDR3 contains 13 residues. The chain's CDR3 is CASSTKQGYEQYF. Supplemented by reference TRBV5-1 and TRBJ2-7, the full variable domain reads KAGVTQTPRYLIKTRGQQVTLSCSPISGHRSVSWYQQTPGQGLQFLFEYFSETQRNKGNFPGRFSGRQFSNSRSEMNVSTLELGDSALYLCASSTKQGYEQYFGPGTRLTVT.